This TCR beta chain came from a study of blood T cell repertoires in COVID-19. Study information: From the United States, Italy and Spain came samples of acute and convalescent COVID-19. T cells, B-cell-depleted T cells, or PBMCs supplied cDNA or gDNA.

As originally analysed: Amplification of reference gene primers provided the estimated nucleated cell counts. Assay used: immunoSEQ multiplex PCR; TCRdb lists only in-frame clones, some missing. V and J calls and clone size are those listed in that table; D and trimming were worked out from the DNA. Among 380,000 or so clones listed, roughly 77% were seen once. The CDR3 contains 12 residues. Germline V gives CDR1 SEHNR, CDR2 FQNEAQ (reference sequence). The V end lost 3 bases, the J end lost 12 bases, and 12 bases lay between the germline ends. The sequenced sample consisted of peripheral blood. V gene TRBV7-9 combines with J gene TRBJ2-4; D ambiguous. This receptor was obtained from a human donor with acute or convalescent COVID-19. The donor label of this sample is uncertain. DNA for the CDR3: TGTGCCAGCAGCTTGTTGGCCAAAACTCAGTACTTC. Translating it yields CASSLLAKTQYF.